Listed below are T cell receptor beta chains from one sample, sequenced in a study of identical twins. One entry per CDR3 protein, called by TCRdb with MiXCR from the 5' RACE reads. The table records approximately 210,000 distinct CDR3 sequences, around 9.6% of them present only once. Material: memory (CD45RO+) T cells sorted from blood. The receptors derive from a woman aged 18-30 years in good health. Each CDR3 is given with its conserved first and last residue. D genes are given only for firm matches. A row's size may be missing; if present it is once, few, many or a size class.

>-|TRBD2|TRBV5-5|TRBJ2-7
CASTTTGVAGAYEQYF
TGTGCCAGCACCACAACTGGGGTAGCGGGAGCCTACGAGCAGTACTTC
>-|TRBD2|TRBV9|TRBJ2-7
CASSVETSGSYEQYF
TGTGCCAGCAGCGTAGAGACTAGCGGGAGTTACGAGCAGTACTTC
>few|-|TRBV20-1|TRBJ1-2
CSARDEGRGYTF
TGCAGTGCTAGAGATGAAGGCCGAGGCTACACCTTC
>-|-|TRBV5-6|TRBJ2-7
CASSLLGPNEQYF
TGTGCCAGCAGCTTGTTGGGCCCTAACGAGCAGTACTTC
>many|-|TRBV20-1|TRBJ1-1
CSPGGNGEAFF
TGCAGTCCGGGGGGGAATGGTGAAGCTTTCTTT
>-|-|TRBV4-2|TRBJ2-1
CASSRSGTGYNEQFF
TGTGCCAGCAGCCGATCCGGGACGGGTTACAATGAGCAGTTCTTC
>-|-|TRBV13|TRBJ2-4
CASSFGRVAIQYF
TGTGCCAGCAGCTTTGGCAGGGTTGCCATTCAGTACTTC
>few|-|TRBV6-2/TRBV6-3|TRBJ2-7
CASSYWQSYEQYF
TGTGCCAGCAGTTACTGGCAGTCCTACGAGCAGTACTTC
>-|TRBD2|TRBV7-9|TRBJ2-1
CASSPPGLAGGNNEQFF
TGTGCCAGCAGCCCTCCGGGACTAGCGGGAGGGAACAATGAGCAGTTCTTC
>few|TRBD1|TRBV5-4|TRBJ1-1
CASSPPDRGLVGAFF
TGTGCCAGCAGCCCCCCCGACAGGGGGCTGGTTGGGGCTTTCTTT
>-|-|TRBV6-1|TRBJ2-5
CASSLRAPGETQYF
TGTGCCAGCAGCCTCCGGGCGCCTGGGGAGACCCAGTACTTC
>-|-|TRBV27|TRBJ2-1
CASRLIPGHYNEQFF
TGTGCCAGCAGGTTGATCCCCGGCCACTACAATGAGCAGTTCTTC
>-|-|TRBV2|TRBJ1-1
CASSGEPNTEAFF
TGTGCCAGCTCCGGCGAACCTAACACTGAAGCTTTCTTT
>-|-|TRBV20-1|TRBJ2-1
CSGAPARGYNEQFF
TGCAGTGGGGCCCCGGCACGGGGCTACAATGAGCAGTTCTTC
>few|-|TRBV5-1|TRBJ2-3
CASSSIPRGNTDTQYF
TGCGCCAGCAGCTCTATACCCCGGGGTAACACAGATACGCAGTATTTT
>-|-|TRBV11-2|TRBJ2-2
CASSRSLYTGELFF
TGTGCCAGCAGCCGCTCCCTTTACACCGGGGAGCTGTTTTTT
>few|-|TRBV4-2|TRBJ2-1
CASSQGDGLFDYNEQFF
TGTGCCAGCAGCCAAGGGGATGGACTCTTCGATTACAATGAGCAGTTCTTC
>many|-|TRBV27|TRBJ1-1
CASSLFPNLAAFF
TGTGCCAGCAGTTTATTCCCAAATCTCGCAGCTTTCTTT
>few|-|TRBV20-1|TRBJ2-1
CSPLNGGAGEQFF
TGCAGTCCACTTAATGGGGGGGCCGGTGAGCAGTTCTTC
>few|TRBD1|TRBV20-1|TRBJ2-2
CSARPQGAGTGELFF
TGCAGTGCTAGGCCGCAGGGGGCCGGCACCGGGGAGCTGTTTTTT
>-|-|TRBV29-1|TRBJ2-5
CSSEGGGSDGETQYF
TGCAGCTCAGAAGGGGGCGGGAGTGACGGGGAGACCCAGTACTTC
>-|TRBD2|TRBV6-2/TRBV6-3|TRBJ2-2
CASKASGITGELFF
TGTGCCAGCAAGGCTAGCGGGATTACCGGGGAGCTGTTTTTT